This TCR beta chain was identified during a study of blood T cell repertoires in COVID-19. Study information: COVID-19 samples from acute and convalescent phases originated in the United States, Italy and Spain. T cells, B-cell-depleted T cells, or PBMCs supplied cDNA or gDNA.

Authors' data handling: For nucleated cells, counts were estimated from reference gene primer amplification. Here immunoSEQ multiplex PCR was the method, and the copy in TCRdb shows in-frame clones only, minus some. D and trimming were read from the DNA, whereas the V and J calls and clone size are those reported in that table. The sample shows over 200,000 clones, over 70% of them seen only once. This receptor was identified in a man older than 75 with acute or convalescent COVID-19. The specimen sequenced was peripheral blood.

In DNA, the CDR3 is TGCGCCAGCAGCTTGTCCGCGGCGAACACTGAAGCTTTCTTT. It encodes CASSLSAANTEAFF. The chain joins TRBV5-1 to TRBJ1-1, with unresolved D. The CDR3 extends over 14 amino acids. V dropped 1 base and J dropped 1 base, with 8 bases sitting between them. Germline CDR1 is SGHRS and CDR2 is YFSETQ. Filled out from reference TRBV5-1 and TRBJ1-1, the complete variable domain reads KAGVTQTPRYLIKTRGQQVTLSCSPISGHRSVSWYQQTPGQGLQFLFEYFSETQRNKGNFPGRFSGRQFSNSRSEMNVSTLELGDSALYLCASSLSAANTEAFFGQGTRLTVV.